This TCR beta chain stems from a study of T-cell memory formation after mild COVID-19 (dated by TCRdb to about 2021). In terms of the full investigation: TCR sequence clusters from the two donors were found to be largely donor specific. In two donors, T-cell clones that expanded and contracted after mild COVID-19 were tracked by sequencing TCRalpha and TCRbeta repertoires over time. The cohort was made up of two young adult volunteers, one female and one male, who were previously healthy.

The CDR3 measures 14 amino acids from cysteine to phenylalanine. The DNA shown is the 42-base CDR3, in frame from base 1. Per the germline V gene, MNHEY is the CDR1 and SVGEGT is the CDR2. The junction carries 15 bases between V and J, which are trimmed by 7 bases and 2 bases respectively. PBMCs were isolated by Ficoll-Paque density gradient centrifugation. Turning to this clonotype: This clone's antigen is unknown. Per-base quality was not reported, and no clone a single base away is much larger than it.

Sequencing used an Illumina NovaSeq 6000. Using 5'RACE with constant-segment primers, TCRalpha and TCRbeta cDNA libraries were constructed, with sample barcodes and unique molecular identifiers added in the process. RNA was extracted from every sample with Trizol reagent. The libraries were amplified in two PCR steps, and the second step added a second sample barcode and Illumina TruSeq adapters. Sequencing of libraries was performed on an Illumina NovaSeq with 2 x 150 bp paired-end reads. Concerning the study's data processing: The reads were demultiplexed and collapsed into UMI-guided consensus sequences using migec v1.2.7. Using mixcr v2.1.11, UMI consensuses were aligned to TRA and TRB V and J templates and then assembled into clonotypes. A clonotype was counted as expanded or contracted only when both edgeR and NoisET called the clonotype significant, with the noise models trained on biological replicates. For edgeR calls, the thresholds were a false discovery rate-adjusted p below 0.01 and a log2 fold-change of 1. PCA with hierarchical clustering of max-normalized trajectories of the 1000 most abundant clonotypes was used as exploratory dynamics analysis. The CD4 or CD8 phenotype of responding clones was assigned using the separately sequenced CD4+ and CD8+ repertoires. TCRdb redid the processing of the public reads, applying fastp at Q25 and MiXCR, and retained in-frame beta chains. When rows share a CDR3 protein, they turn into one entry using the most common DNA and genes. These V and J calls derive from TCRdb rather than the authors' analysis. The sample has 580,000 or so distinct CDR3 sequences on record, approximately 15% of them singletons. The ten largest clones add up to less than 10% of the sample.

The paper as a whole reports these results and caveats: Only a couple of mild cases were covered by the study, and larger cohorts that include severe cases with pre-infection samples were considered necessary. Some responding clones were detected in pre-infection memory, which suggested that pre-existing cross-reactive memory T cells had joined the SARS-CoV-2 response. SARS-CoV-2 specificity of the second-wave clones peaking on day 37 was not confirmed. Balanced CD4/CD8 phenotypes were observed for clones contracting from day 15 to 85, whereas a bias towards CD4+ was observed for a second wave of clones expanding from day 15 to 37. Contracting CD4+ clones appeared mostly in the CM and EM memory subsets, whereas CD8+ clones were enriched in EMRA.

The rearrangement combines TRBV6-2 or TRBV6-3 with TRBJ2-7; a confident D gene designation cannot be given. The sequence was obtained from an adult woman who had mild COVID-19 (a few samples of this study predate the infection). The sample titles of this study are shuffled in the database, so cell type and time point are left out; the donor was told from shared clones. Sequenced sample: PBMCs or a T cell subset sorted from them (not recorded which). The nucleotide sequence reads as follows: TGTGCCAGCACCAGGTCATGGACGGCCTACGAGCAGTACTTC. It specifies CASTRSWTAYEQYF.